This T cell receptor beta chain was identified during a study of control samples from healthy donors and cancer patients (dated by TCRdb to 2018 to 2021). With regard to this clone: Its antigen is still unknown. Base-call qualities are not available, and no considerably larger clone is one nucleotide away.

Library preparation used the immunoSEQ multiplex PCR assay. In TCRdb, the immuneACCESS table is reduced to in-frame sequences with V and J assigned. These tables do not hold every clone; where another copy was compared, an unresolved V gene accounts for under half, and the others remain unexplained. The sample profile shows about 170,000 clones; just over 90% of them were found once. Of the sample, over 4% is held by the ten largest clones. The sample was blood. The sequence was collected from a woman in her fifties or sixties in good health.

The CDR3 sequence is CASSLGRGWTEAFF. The sequence in DNA is TGTGCCAGCAGCCTGGGGAGAGGGTGGACTGAAGCTTTCTTT. The chain is assembled from TRBV5-4 and TRBJ1-1, with the D gene uncertain. Sequences SGHNT (CDR1) and YYREEE (CDR2) are obtained from the germline V gene (reference sequence). V is pared back by 4 bases and J by 5 bases, with 15 bases lying between the germline termini. Inclusive of the bounding cysteine and phenylalanine, the CDR3 is 14 residues long. The DNA shown is the 42-base CDR3, in frame from base 1.